This T cell receptor (beta chain) was sequenced for a study of blood T cell repertoires in COVID-19. Study-wide context: The analysed material was cDNA or gDNA that came from T cells, B-cell-depleted T cells, or PBMCs.

In the original workflow: Nucleated cell number was recorded as an estimate derived from reference gene primer amplification. Method: immunoSEQ multiplex PCR; TCRdb's copy keeps in-frame clones and lacks some. The V and J calls and clone size come from that table; D and trimming were worked out from the DNA. This sample has 60,000 to 65,000 clones; around 80% occur once, and the top ten carry 12% to 15%. This clone was seen a single time. J gave up 3 bases and V 0 bases, and 5 bases lay outside the gene matches. Germline loops: CDR1 SGHRS, CDR2 YFSETQ. The CDR3 is 16 amino acids. The sample consisted of peripheral blood. This receptor was identified in a man aged 55 to 70 with COVID-19, enrolled during active disease. V is TRBV5-1 and J is TRBJ1-4; 7 nucleotides align to TRBD1. In nucleotides, the CDR3 is TGCGCCAGCAGCTTGGCCCTCAGGGGGGCTAATGAAAAACTGTTTTTT. It codes for CASSLALRGANEKLFF.